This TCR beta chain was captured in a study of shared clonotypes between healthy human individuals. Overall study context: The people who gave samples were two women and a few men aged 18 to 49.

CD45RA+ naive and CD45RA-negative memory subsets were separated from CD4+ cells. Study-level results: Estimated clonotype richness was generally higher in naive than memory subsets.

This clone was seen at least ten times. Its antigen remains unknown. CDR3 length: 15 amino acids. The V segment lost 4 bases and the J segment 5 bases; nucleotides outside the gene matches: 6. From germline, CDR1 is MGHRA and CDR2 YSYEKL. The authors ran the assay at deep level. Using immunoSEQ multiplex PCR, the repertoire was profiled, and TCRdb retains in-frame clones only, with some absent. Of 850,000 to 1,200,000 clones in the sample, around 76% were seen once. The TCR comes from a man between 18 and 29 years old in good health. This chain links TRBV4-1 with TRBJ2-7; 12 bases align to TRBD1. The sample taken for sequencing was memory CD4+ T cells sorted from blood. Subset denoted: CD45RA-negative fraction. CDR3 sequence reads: CASSLGTGGWDEQYF. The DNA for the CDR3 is TGCGCCAGCAGCCTTGGGACAGGGGGCTGGGACGAGCAGTACTTC.